This T cell receptor (beta chain) was recovered during a study of shared clonotypes between healthy human individuals. There are 17 residues in the CDR3. CDR1 and CDR2 (germline): SGHTA, FQGTGA. Unmatched junction bases numbered 5, after V lost 4 bases and J lost 1 base. With regard to this clone: Its antigen is unknown.

Produced via immunoSEQ multiplex PCR; TCRdb's table is partial and in-frame only. This table has approximately 1,500,000 clones, about 98% appearing once. The study, taken as a whole, reports: A small donor pool kept down the genetic and exposure-history diversity that was represented.

Sequencing was performed on naive CD4+ T cells sorted from blood. Subset of the sample: CD45RA+ positively selected. The chain links TRBV7-3 to TRBJ2-5, with 14 bases fitting TRBD2. The clonotype originates from a man aged 25 to 40 in good health. The CDR3 DNA sequence: TGTGCCAGCAGCTGGACTAGCGGGAGGAGGGGCCAAGAGACCCAGTACTTC. Its translation is CASSWTSGRRGQETQYF.